What follows describes a single TCR beta chain. Its target is unknown. The trim removed 4 bases at V and 0 bases at J, leaving 19 bases unmatched. The CDR3 runs 19 residues. CDR1 and CDR2 (germline): SGHRS, YFSETQ. This record comes from a study of cytomegalovirus exposure and HLA in healthy donors. Study-wide points: Links to common viral pathogens appeared, in a later analysis, for several of the most significant clusters. For cytomegalovirus status, the classifier reportedly gave diagnoses with high specificity and sensitivity. Immune exposure information available was restricted to CMV serostatus. Most TCR sequences were seen very rarely across donors, but some public TCRs occurred in many.

The PCR ran on 60 Vbeta and 13 Jbeta primers. Some clones are missing from TCRdb's copy, which holds only in-frame ones; the method was immunoSEQ multiplex PCR. The top ten clones hold roughly 1.5% of a sample with 190,000 or so clones, around 86% of them seen once. V is TRBV5-1 and J is TRBJ2-7, with TRBD1 matching over 7 bases. The TCR was taken from a man between 50 and 59 years old in good health and CMV-seronegative. Sequencing was performed on PBMCs. For the CDR3, the DNA is TGCGCCAGCAGCCGCCTGGGGACAGCAGGCGGGCTTGGCTCCTACGAGCAGTACTTC. Its protein product is CASSRLGTAGGLGSYEQYF.